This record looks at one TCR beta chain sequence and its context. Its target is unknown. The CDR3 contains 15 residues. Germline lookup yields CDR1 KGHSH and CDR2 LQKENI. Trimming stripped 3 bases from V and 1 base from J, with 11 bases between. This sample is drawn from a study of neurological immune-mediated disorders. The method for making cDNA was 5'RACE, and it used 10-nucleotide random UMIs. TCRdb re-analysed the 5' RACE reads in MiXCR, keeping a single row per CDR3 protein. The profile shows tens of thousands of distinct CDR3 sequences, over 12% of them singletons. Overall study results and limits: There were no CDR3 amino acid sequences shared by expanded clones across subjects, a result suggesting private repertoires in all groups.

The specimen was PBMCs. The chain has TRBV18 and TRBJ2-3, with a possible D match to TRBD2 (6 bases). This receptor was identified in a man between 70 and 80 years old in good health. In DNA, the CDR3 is TGTGCCAGCTCACCTCCTGGCGGGGGCACAGATACGCAGTATTTT. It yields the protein CASSPPGGGTDTQYF.